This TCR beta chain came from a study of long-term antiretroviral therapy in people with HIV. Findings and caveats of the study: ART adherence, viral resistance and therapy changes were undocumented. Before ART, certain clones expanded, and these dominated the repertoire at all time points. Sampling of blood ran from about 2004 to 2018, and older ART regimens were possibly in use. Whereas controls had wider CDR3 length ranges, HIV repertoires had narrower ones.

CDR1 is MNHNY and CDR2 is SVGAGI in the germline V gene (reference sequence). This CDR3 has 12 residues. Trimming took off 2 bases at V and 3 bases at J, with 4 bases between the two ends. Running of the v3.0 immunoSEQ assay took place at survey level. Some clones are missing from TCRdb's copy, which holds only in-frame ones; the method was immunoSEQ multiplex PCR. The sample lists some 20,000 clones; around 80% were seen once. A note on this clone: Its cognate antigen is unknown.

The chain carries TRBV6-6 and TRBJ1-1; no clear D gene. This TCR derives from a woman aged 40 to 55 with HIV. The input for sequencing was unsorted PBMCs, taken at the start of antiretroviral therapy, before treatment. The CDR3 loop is CASSYRDTEAFF. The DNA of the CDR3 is TGTGCCAGCAGTTACCGGGACACTGAAGCTTTCTTT.